A selection of T cell receptor beta chains follows, all from one sample in a study of T cell responses to AZD1222 COVID-19 vaccine. Sequencing was performed with immunoSEQ multiplex PCR; in TCRdb, only in-frame clones are kept and a portion is missing. The sample includes fewer than 150,000 clones, approximately 89% of them seen just once. Material: peripheral blood, obtained on day 0 of AZD1222 vaccination. All receptors derive from an adult in good health. CDR3s include the opening cysteine and the closing phenylalanine or tryptophan. A D gene is named only where the DNA matches it firmly. Size is stated for part of the rows, as once, few or many counts, or as a class when the clone is expanded.

>-|TRBV11-3|TRBJ2-1|TRBD1
CASSLGFDRGQADNEQFF
TGTGCCAGCAGCTTAGGATTCGACAGGGGCCAAGCCGACAATGAGCAGTTCTTC
>-|TRBV5-1|TRBJ2-5|-
CASSFDPPKETQYF
TGCGCCAGCAGCTTTGATCCCCCGAAAGAGACCCAGTACTTC
>-|TRBV7-9|TRBJ2-7|-
CASSRGGQAAGEQYF
TGTGCCAGCAGCCGGGGAGGACAGGCCGCGGGAGAGCAGTACTTC
>-|TRBV2|TRBJ1-2|-
CASSSGVLSYTF
TGTGCCAGCAGCTCAGGGGTTCTTAGCTACACCTTC
>-|TRBV27|TRBJ1-6|TRBD1
CASSGTGGGSPLHF
TGTGCCAGCAGTGGGACAGGGGGAGGCTCACCCCTCCACTTT
>-|TRBV25-1|TRBJ2-7|TRBD1
CASSELGTGPSYEQYF
TGTGCCAGCAGTGAATTGGGGACAGGGCCCTCCTACGAGCAGTACTTC
>-|TRBV19|TRBJ1-1|-
CASSKGHLNTEAFF
TGTGCCAGTAGTAAGGGACATCTGAACACTGAAGCTTTCTTT
>-|TRBV7-6|TRBJ1-1|TRBD1
CASSPGQGSHGGTEAFF
TGTGCCAGCAGTCCCGGACAGGGGAGTCACGGTGGGACTGAAGCTTTCTTT
>once|TRBV11-3|TRBJ2-1|-
CASSLVPTAAEQFF
TGTGCCAGCAGCTTAGTACCCACGGCGGCTGAGCAGTTCTTC
>-|TRBV5-1|TRBJ2-5|-
CASSVQGRQETQYF
TGCGCCAGCAGCGTACAGGGACGGCAAGAGACCCAGTACTTC
>-|TRBV7-6|TRBJ1-6|-
CASSFASSYNSPLHF
TGTGCCAGCAGCTTTGCTAGCTCCTATAATTCACCCCTCCACTTT
>-|TRBV30|TRBJ1-5|-
CAWSARRGNNQPQHF
TGTGCCTGGAGCGCACGCCGGGGAAACAATCAGCCCCAGCATTTT
>-|TRBV6-2/TRBV6-3|TRBJ1-4|-
CASSPSRFSTNEKLFF
TGTGCCAGCAGTCCGTCCAGATTCTCAACTAATGAAAAACTGTTTTTT
>-|TRBV19|TRBJ2-7|-
CASSAGGGGSPEQYF
TGTGCCAGTAGCGCCGGAGGGGGAGGCTCCCCCGAGCAGTACTTC
>few|TRBV29-1|TRBJ1-2|TRBD1
CSALDRGPGYTF
TGCAGCGCCCTAGACAGGGGGCCTGGCTACACCTTC
>-|TRBV21-1|TRBJ1-6|-
CASSKRDRGSPYNSPLHF
TGTGCCAGCAGCAAACGGGACAGGGGAAGTCCCTATAATTCACCCCTCCACTTT
>-|TRBV9|TRBJ2-3|TRBD2
CASSPNAGEGTDTQYF
TGTGCCAGCAGCCCCAATGCGGGAGAGGGAACAGATACGCAGTATTTT
>-|TRBV3-1/TRBV3-2|TRBJ2-7|-
CASSRRGLHSYEQYF
TGTGCCAGCAGCCGCCGGGGGCTTCACTCCTACGAGCAGTACTTC
>once|TRBV28|TRBJ2-1|-
CASRLLARGGEQFF
TGTGCCAGCAGACTCTTAGCCCGGGGCGGTGAGCAGTTCTTC
>-|TRBV5-1|TRBJ1-2|TRBD1
CASTTTTGWDGYTF
TGCGCCAGCACCACCACGACAGGGTGGGATGGCTACACCTTC
>-|TRBV9|TRBJ2-1|-
CASSHGTGALEQFF
TGTGCCAGCAGCCACGGGACGGGAGCACTTGAGCAGTTCTTC
>-|TRBV27|TRBJ1-4|-
CASSLPGSNEKLFF
TGTGCCAGCAGCCTCCCTGGGAGTAATGAAAAACTGTTTTTT
>-|TRBV3-1/TRBV3-2|TRBJ2-3|-
CASSQNPAPTDTQYF
TGTGCCAGCAGCCAAAATCCCGCACCTACAGATACGCAGTATTTT
>-|TRBV2|TRBJ1-6|-
CASSVPVAPLHF
TGTGCCAGCAGTGTACCTGTCGCACCCCTCCACTTT
>-|TRBV5-1|TRBJ2-3|TRBD1
CASSPDRVDTQYF
TGCGCCAGCAGCCCCGACAGGGTAGATACGCAGTATTTT
>-|TRBV28|TRBJ1-1|-
CASSFSGQRAEAFF
TGTGCCAGCAGTTTCTCAGGGCAGCGCGCTGAAGCTTTCTTT
>few|TRBV30|TRBJ1-2|-
CAWRLQLGGYTF
TGTGCCTGGAGACTCCAGCTAGGGGGCTACACCTTC
>-|TRBV30|TRBJ1-4|-
CAWSNYEKLFF
TGTGCCTGGAGTAATTATGAAAAACTGTTTTTT
>-|TRBV6-4|TRBJ1-5|-
CASSDGTSNQPQHF
TGTGCCAGCAGTGACGGGACAAGCAATCAGCCCCAGCATTTT
>-|TRBV11-2|TRBJ1-5|-
CASSLGTDPVTQHF
TGTGCCAGCAGCTTAGGGACTGACCCTGTTACCCAGCATTTT
>-|TRBV7-9|TRBJ1-2|TRBD1
CASSDRGWSYGYTF
TGTGCCAGCAGCGACAGGGGATGGAGCTATGGCTACACCTTC
>-|TRBV2|TRBJ1-2|TRBD1
CASRYGTGDGYTF
TGTGCCAGCAGGTACGGGACAGGGGATGGCTACACCTTC
>-|TRBV7-7|TRBJ2-1|TRBD1
CASSLATGMSYEQFF
TGTGCTAGCAGCTTAGCGACAGGGATGAGCTATGAGCAGTTCTTC
>-|TRBV19|TRBJ1-2|-
CASVGGERRFGYTF
TGTGCCAGCGTGGGGGGGGAGAGGAGATTTGGCTACACCTTC
>-|TRBV7-8|TRBJ1-1|-
CASSPRNTEAFF
TGTGCCAGCAGCCCCCGTAACACTGAAGCTTTCTTT
>-|TRBV12-3/TRBV12-4|TRBJ2-1|-
CASGSGWQFF
TGTGCCAGCGGGTCTGGGTGGCAGTTCTTC
>once|TRBV4-1|TRBJ2-7|-
CASSQATVRTYEQYF
TGCGCCAGCAGCCAAGCCACGGTTCGGACCTACGAGCAGTACTTC
>-|TRBV12-3/TRBV12-4|TRBJ1-2|-
CASSFDRSYGYTF
TGTGCCAGCAGTTTTGATAGGAGCTATGGCTACACCTTC
>-|TRBV19|TRBJ2-7|-
CASSMLSGVAVYEQYF
TGTGCCAGTAGTATGCTCTCAGGGGTCGCGGTTTACGAGCAGTACTTC
>-|TRBV6-6|TRBJ1-5|-
CASSSGRATAYQPQHF
TGTGCCAGCAGTTCAGGCCGAGCGACAGCATATCAGCCCCAGCATTTT
>once|TRBV5-5|TRBJ2-7|-
CASSLGLEQYF
TGTGCCAGCAGCTTGGGTCTGGAGCAGTACTTC
>-|TRBV4-2|TRBJ2-7|TRBD1
CASSQEAGTGGVYEQYF
TGTGCCAGCAGCCAAGAGGCCGGGACAGGGGGCGTCTACGAGCAGTACTTC
>-|TRBV4-1|TRBJ1-5|-
CASSRDRNQPQHF
TGCGCCAGCAGCCGAGACCGAAATCAGCCCCAGCATTTT
>-|TRBV4-1|TRBJ2-7|-
CASSQDTRAYEQYF
TGCGCCAGCAGCCAAGATACCAGAGCCTACGAGCAGTACTTC
>-|TRBV7-8|TRBJ2-2|-
CASSLTNTGELFF
TGTGCCAGCAGCCTCACGAACACCGGGGAGCTGTTTTTT
>-|TRBV7-9|TRBJ1-4|-
CASSLGLNEKLFF
TGTGCCAGCAGCCTCGGGCTTAATGAAAAACTGTTTTTT
>-|TRBV5-4|TRBJ1-1|-
CASSRSLVLGDTEAFF
TGTGCCAGCAGCCGCTCCTTGGTTTTAGGGGACACTGAAGCTTTCTTT
>-|TRBV28|TRBJ1-5|-
CASSPPDALNQPQHF
TGTGCCAGCAGTCCACCGGACGCACTCAATCAGCCCCAGCATTTT
>-|TRBV25-1|TRBJ2-1|-
CASSDPEGVIGHNEQFF
TGTGCCAGCAGTGATCCGGAGGGGGTTATCGGGCACAATGAGCAGTTCTTC
>-|TRBV30|TRBJ1-6|-
CAWSPGGSDSPLHF
TGTGCCTGGAGTCCCGGGGGTTCGGATTCACCCCTCCACTTT
>-|TRBV3-1/TRBV3-2|TRBJ2-7|-
CASSQDRRYYEQYF
TGTGCCAGCAGCCAAGATCGACGTTACTACGAGCAGTACTTC
>-|TRBV30|TRBJ2-1|TRBD2
CAWSPAAGGPGEQFF
TGTGCCTGGAGTCCGGCAGCGGGGGGGCCGGGTGAGCAGTTCTTC
>-|TRBV7-9|TRBJ1-1|-
CASSPRGSEAFF
TGTGCCAGCAGCCCGCGGGGCTCTGAAGCTTTCTTT
>-|TRBV5-4|TRBJ2-7|TRBD1
CASSPEGTGGREQYF
TGTGCCAGCAGCCCGGAGGGGACAGGGGGTCGCGAGCAGTACTTC
>-|TRBV27|TRBJ2-7|-
CASRERGRGYEQYF
TGTGCCAGCCGAGAGAGGGGAAGGGGGTACGAGCAGTACTTC
>-|TRBV12-3/TRBV12-4|TRBJ1-1|-
CASSLDTEAFF
TGTGCCAGCAGTTTAGACACTGAAGCTTTCTTT